This T cell receptor beta chain was obtained from a study of blood T cell repertoires in COVID-19. Across the whole study: Researchers got acute and convalescent COVID-19 samples from the United States, Italy and Spain. Sources were T cells, B-cell-depleted T cells, or PBMCs; the material itself was cDNA or gDNA.

Concerning this clone: Because the CDR3's place on the DNA is in doubt, the DNA is left out and the CDR3 is given as listed by TCRdb.

Authors' analysis steps: Nucleated cell counts were estimated from reference gene primer amplification. Assay: immunoSEQ multiplex PCR; the TCRdb copy retains only in-frame clones and omits some. The D gene and trimming were derived from the DNA, and the V and J assignments and clone size from that table. The sample has about 260,000 clones; about nine tenths are singletons. CDR1 and CDR2 from the germline V gene are LNHDA and SQIVND (reference sequence). The CDR3 has 16 amino acids, counting both end residues. The gene calls are TRBV19 and TRBJ2-4; the table's D call, TRBD2, was not checked against the DNA. This TCR was recovered from a woman between 40 and 55 years old with acute or convalescent COVID-19. The sequenced sample was peripheral blood. The CDR3 loop reads CASTSGRETKKNIQYF.